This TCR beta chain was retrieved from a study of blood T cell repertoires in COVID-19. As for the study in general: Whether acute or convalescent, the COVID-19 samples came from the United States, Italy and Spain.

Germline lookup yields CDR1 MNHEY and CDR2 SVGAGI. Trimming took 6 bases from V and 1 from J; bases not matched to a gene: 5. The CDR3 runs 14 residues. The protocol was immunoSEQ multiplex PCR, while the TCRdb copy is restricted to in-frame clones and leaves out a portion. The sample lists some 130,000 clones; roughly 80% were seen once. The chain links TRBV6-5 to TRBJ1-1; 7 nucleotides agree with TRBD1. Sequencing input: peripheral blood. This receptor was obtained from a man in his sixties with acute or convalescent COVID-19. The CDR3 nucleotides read TGTGCCAGCAGCTCCGGGACAGCGAACACTGAAGCTTTCTTT. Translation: CASSSGTANTEAFF.